This is a list of T cell receptor beta chains from one sample in a study of vaccination effects on CD4 cells after COVID-19. Profiling relied on immunoSEQ multiplex PCR, and the TCRdb table lists in-frame clones only, not all of them. The sample gives about 60,000 clones, 78% of which show up once; about 2.1% is in the top ten. These receptors have no identified antigens. Sequenced here: CD4+ T cells from PBMCs cultured with HCoV-OC43 spike peptides, sampled after COVID-19 vaccination. The receptors come from a human donor who received a COVID-19 vaccine. Each CDR3 is given with its conserved first and last residue. A D gene is named only where the DNA matches it firmly. A clone size is listed for some rows: how often the clone was seen (once, few, many), or a class if it is expanded.

clone_size	v_call	d_call	j_call	cdr3_nt	cdr3_aa
NA	TRBV24-1	NA	TRBJ2-6	TGTGCCACCAGTGATTTTCCCCAGGGTGCCCCAACTGGGGCCAACGTCCTGACTTTC	CATSDFPQGAPTGANVLTF
once	TRBV7-2	NA	TRBJ1-1	TGTGCCAGCAGCTTACTCGGGGGGGCGCGTACTGAAGCTTTCTTT	CASSLLGGARTEAFF
NA	TRBV29-1	TRBD1	TRBJ2-5	TGCAGCGGCGCAAGACAGGGCCGAGAGACCCAGTACTTC	CSGARQGRETQYF
NA	TRBV4-2	NA	TRBJ2-5	TGTGCCAGCAGCCAAGAGCCGGGACTGACACAAGAGACCCAGTACTTC	CASSQEPGLTQETQYF
NA	TRBV10-2	NA	TRBJ2-2	TGCGCCAGCAGTGAGATTAGGACCGGGGAGCTGTTTTTT	CASSEIRTGELFF
NA	TRBV6-5	TRBD1	TRBJ1-1	TGTGCCAGCAGACGACAGGGGGCGGATCTGAAAGCTTTCTTT	CASRRQGADLKAFF
NA	TRBV18	NA	TRBJ2-1	TGTGCCAGCTCTCCGACAGGTTTTTCCTACAATGAGCAGTTCTTC	CASSPTGFSYNEQFF
NA	TRBV28	NA	TRBJ2-5	TGTGCCAGCAGTTTACGAGGACACCCAAAAGAGACCCAGTACTTC	CASSLRGHPKETQYF
NA	TRBV19	NA	TRBJ1-1	TGTGCCAGTCGGACAGCGAACACTGAAGCTTTCTTT	CASRTANTEAFF
NA	TRBV3-1/TRBV3-2	TRBD1	TRBJ1-3	TGTGCCAGCAGCCAAGGGACAGGGTATAACACCATATATTTT	CASSQGTGYNTIYF
NA	TRBV7-3	NA	TRBJ2-2	TGTGCCAGCAGCCTGGGGTCGAACACCGGGGAGCTGTTTTTT	CASSLGSNTGELFF
few	TRBV3-1/TRBV3-2	NA	TRBJ2-1	TGTGCCAGCAGCCAAGGACGGCATAATGAGCAGTTCTTC	CASSQGRHNEQFF
NA	TRBV30	TRBD1	TRBJ1-5	TGTGCCTGGAGTCCGGGACAGGGGCCTTCACTCAATCAGCCCCAGCATTTT	CAWSPGQGPSLNQPQHF
NA	TRBV12-3/TRBV12-4	TRBD1	TRBJ1-2	TGTGCCAGCAGCCGAGGGACAGGCTATGGCTACACCTTC	CASSRGTGYGYTF
NA	TRBV28	NA	TRBJ2-2	TGTGCCAGCAGTTCTGGCCCCTCTAATCCCGGGGAGCTGTTTTTT	CASSSGPSNPGELFF
NA	TRBV7-8	NA	TRBJ1-2	TGTGCCAGCAGCTTTGGGACACATTCTATAATATATGGCTACACCTTC	CASSFGTHSIIYGYTF
few	TRBV10-2	NA	TRBJ2-1	TGCGCCAGCTGTAGGGCAAATGAGCAGTTCTTC	CASCRANEQFF
NA	TRBV7-8	NA	TRBJ1-4	TGTGCCAGCAGCCTAAAAATAAGGACCCTCGGCGGGGGTGAAAAACTGTTTTTT	CASSLKIRTLGGGEKLFF
NA	TRBV4-2	NA	TRBJ1-2	TGTGCCAGCAGCCAAGACCGGAACTATGGCTACACCTTC	CASSQDRNYGYTF
NA	TRBV28	NA	TRBJ1-2	TGTGCCAGCTACCAAAGGGGCGTAGAAACTTATGGCTACACCTTC	CASYQRGVETYGYTF
NA	TRBV9	NA	TRBJ2-5	TGTGCCAGCAGCGTAGAGGTTATTGGGACCCAGTACTTC	CASSVEVIGTQYF
NA	TRBV24-1	TRBD1	TRBJ2-1	TGTGCCACCAGTGATTCCCACAGGGGGCAATACAATGAGCAGTTCTTC	CATSDSHRGQYNEQFF
once	TRBV10-3	NA	TRBJ2-5	TGTGCCATCAGCCATGACAGCCAAGAGACCCAGTACTTC	CAISHDSQETQYF
NA	TRBV10-1	NA	TRBJ2-1	TGCGCCAGCGGTCGAAGTGGTTACAATAATGAGCAGTTCTTC	CASGRSGYNNEQFF
NA	TRBV5-8	NA	TRBJ2-5	TGTGCCAGCAGACCCAATCCTAAAGGGGGAGAGACCCAGTACTTC	CASRPNPKGGETQYF
NA	TRBV19	NA	TRBJ2-5	TGTGCCAGTAGTGCGCTGCAGGGAGAGACCCAGTACTTC	CASSALQGETQYF
NA	TRBV7-3	NA	TRBJ2-3	TGTGCCAGCAGCTTAGCCACAGATACGCAGTATTTT	CASSLATDTQYF
NA	TRBV2	NA	TRBJ2-5	TGTGCCAGCAGTGTGCCGGATAGGGGGAGAGAGACCCAGTACTTC	CASSVPDRGRETQYF
NA	TRBV6-5	TRBD1	TRBJ1-3	TGTGCCAGCAGCCTTGACAGGGGTAGTGGAAACACCATATATTTT	CASSLDRGSGNTIYF
NA	TRBV6-5	NA	TRBJ1-5	TGTGCCAGCAGTCTTACAGGGCAGGCCCAGCATTTT	CASSLTGQAQHF
NA	TRBV7-9	NA	TRBJ1-6	TGTGCCAGCAGCTTAGGTCCCGGTAATTCACCCCTCCACTTT	CASSLGPGNSPLHF
NA	TRBV6-6	NA	TRBJ1-2	TGTGCCAGCAGTCGACTATCGGACCCAGGGGGCTACACCTTC	CASSRLSDPGGYTF
few	TRBV10-1	TRBD2	TRBJ2-3	TGCGCCAGCAGTGATTCATCTGGGACTAGCGGGGGCAATTCCAACACAGATACGCAGTATTTT	CASSDSSGTSGGNSNTDTQYF
NA	TRBV5-1	NA	TRBJ2-5	TGCGCCAGCAGCTCGGGCGGGCGGGGCAGAGAGACCCAGTACTTC	CASSSGGRGRETQYF
NA	TRBV3-1/TRBV3-2	NA	TRBJ2-6	TGTGCCAGCAGCCAGGGTCCCTCCGGAATCTCTGGGGCCAACGTCCTGACTTTC	CASSQGPSGISGANVLTF
few	TRBV10-3	NA	TRBJ1-1	TGTGCCACCAAAGACAATCTGAACACTGAAGCTTTCTTT	CATKDNLNTEAFF
NA	TRBV19	TRBD2	TRBJ2-5	TGTGCCAGTAGTATGATTCACGGCTCTCGGGGGGTCCAAGAGACCCAGTACTTC	CASSMIHGSRGVQETQYF
once	TRBV24-1	NA	TRBJ2-3	TGTGCCACGGGGGATAGGCACAGCACAGATACGCAGTATTTT	CATGDRHSTDTQYF
NA	TRBV28	NA	TRBJ1-5	TGTGCCAGCAGCACAAACGACGGCTCGCCCCAGCATTTT	CASSTNDGSPQHF
NA	TRBV15	NA	TRBJ2-3	TGTGCCACCCGGACGGGGAGTAGCACAGATACGCAGTATTTT	CATRTGSSTDTQYF
NA	TRBV20-1	NA	TRBJ1-2	TGCAGTGCTACCACCGGGGATGGCTACACCTTC	CSATTGDGYTF
NA	TRBV27	TRBD1	TRBJ2-2	TGTGCCAGCAGTGGTGGACAGGGTAGGAACACCGGGGAGCTGTTTTTT	CASSGGQGRNTGELFF
NA	TRBV19	TRBD1	TRBJ1-5	TGTGCCAGTAGTTCAGGAACACCGGGACAGGGCAATCAGCCCCAGCATTTT	CASSSGTPGQGNQPQHF
few	TRBV2	NA	TRBJ1-1	TGTGCCAGCAGTGAGCCTCAGGGGCGCGCTGCTTTCTTT	CASSEPQGRAAFF
NA	TRBV5-4	TRBD1	TRBJ1-6	TGTGCCAGCAGCCCGGACAGGGGAAATTCACCCCTCCACTTT	CASSPDRGNSPLHF
NA	TRBV5-1	TRBD2	TRBJ2-5	TGCGCCAGCACCCTAGCGGGGGGGCAAGAGACCCAGTACTTC	CASTLAGGQETQYF
NA	TRBV15	TRBD1	TRBJ1-4	TGTGCCACCAGCAGAGCAAGACAGGGATGGAATGAAAAACTGTTTTTT	CATSRARQGWNEKLFF
NA	TRBV19	NA	TRBJ1-5	TGTGCCAGTACCCCCGGCTCGTTTCAGCCCCAGCATTTT	CASTPGSFQPQHF
NA	TRBV5-8	TRBD1	TRBJ2-3	TGTGCCAGCAGCTTGGCGGGACAGAGGGCGGATACGCAGTATTTT	CASSLAGQRADTQYF